Listed below are T cell receptor beta chains from one sample, sequenced in a study of T cell changes during pregnancy in multiple sclerosis. Clones were read by immunoSEQ multiplex PCR, and TCRdb kept only the in-frame ones, dropping some. The table has around 69,000 clones, roughly 91% seen once. Source: peripheral blood, taken in the second trimester of pregnancy. The receptors shown here come from a female donor in good health, enrolled as a control in a pregnancy study. The CDR3 runs from the conserved cysteine through the conserved F or W. The order of the fields is clone size, D gene, V gene, J gene, CDR3 DNA, CDR3 protein. The D gene is left open where the match is weak. Some rows have no size entry. The others give once, few or many, or a class for an expanded clone.

clone size: -
D gene: -
V gene: TRBV27
J gene: TRBJ1-2
CDR3 DNA: TGTGCCAGCAGTTTAGCGGGGGGCGCGTCGGGCTATGGCTACACCTTC
CDR3 protein: CASSLAGGASGYGYTF

clone size: -
D gene: -
V gene: TRBV5-1
J gene: TRBJ2-5
CDR3 DNA: TGCGCCAGCAGCCTACAGAGTCTCCAAGAGACCCAGTACTTC
CDR3 protein: CASSLQSLQETQYF

clone size: -
D gene: TRBD1
V gene: TRBV18
J gene: TRBJ2-7
CDR3 DNA: TGTGCCAGCTCACCGCCGGACAGGGACGAGCAGTACTTC
CDR3 protein: CASSPPDRDEQYF

clone size: -
D gene: -
V gene: TRBV11-1
J gene: TRBJ2-7
CDR3 DNA: TGTGCCAGCAGCTTTCTATTCCCGACCTACGAGCAGTACTTC
CDR3 protein: CASSFLFPTYEQYF

clone size: -
D gene: -
V gene: TRBV6-1
J gene: TRBJ2-5
CDR3 DNA: TGTGCCAGCACCCTACAAACGGGGGTAGAGACCCAGTACTTC
CDR3 protein: CASTLQTGVETQYF

clone size: -
D gene: -
V gene: TRBV28
J gene: TRBJ2-7
CDR3 DNA: TGTGCCAGCACCCGATTGGAGGGTCAGGGCGAGCAGTACTTC
CDR3 protein: CASTRLEGQGEQYF

clone size: -
D gene: TRBD2
V gene: TRBV7-9
J gene: TRBJ2-1
CDR3 DNA: TGTGCCAGCAGCTTAGCAACCAGCGGGGTTAATGAGCAGTTCTTC
CDR3 protein: CASSLATSGVNEQFF

clone size: -
D gene: TRBD1
V gene: TRBV30
J gene: TRBJ2-6
CDR3 DNA: TGTGCCTGGAGTGGAGACAGGGCTGGGGCCAACGTCCTGACTTTC
CDR3 protein: CAWSGDRAGANVLTF

clone size: -
D gene: -
V gene: TRBV5-6
J gene: TRBJ1-2
CDR3 DNA: TGTGCCAGCAGCTTGGCCCAGGGCGGTGGCTACACCTTC
CDR3 protein: CASSLAQGGGYTF

clone size: -
D gene: TRBD1
V gene: TRBV28
J gene: TRBJ2-3
CDR3 DNA: TGTGCCAGCAGGACAGGGGGGACAGATACGCAGTATTTT
CDR3 protein: CASRTGGTDTQYF

clone size: -
D gene: TRBD1
V gene: TRBV27
J gene: TRBJ1-6
CDR3 DNA: TGTGCCAGCAGTCCAAGCCTAGACAGGGTAGATTCACCCCTCCACTTT
CDR3 protein: CASSPSLDRVDSPLHF

clone size: -
D gene: -
V gene: TRBV28
J gene: TRBJ1-2
CDR3 DNA: TGTGCCAGCAGTCCAGGGTTCAACTATGGCTACACCTTC
CDR3 protein: CASSPGFNYGYTF

clone size: few
D gene: TRBD1
V gene: TRBV16
J gene: TRBJ1-2
CDR3 DNA: TGTGCCAGCAGCCAATTACAGGGGGTCTATGGCTACACCTTC
CDR3 protein: CASSQLQGVYGYTF

clone size: -
D gene: TRBD1
V gene: TRBV6-5
J gene: TRBJ1-5
CDR3 DNA: TGTGCCAGCAGTAACCAGGGGGCTGGCAATCAGCCCCAGCATTTT
CDR3 protein: CASSNQGAGNQPQHF

clone size: -
D gene: -
V gene: TRBV19
J gene: TRBJ2-5
CDR3 DNA: TGTGCCAGTAGTATAGATGGCCGGACTCGGACCCAGTACTTC
CDR3 protein: CASSIDGRTRTQYF

clone size: -
D gene: -
V gene: TRBV5-1
J gene: TRBJ2-6
CDR3 DNA: TGCGCCAGCAGCCAGGGGAGGGCCTCTGGTGCCAACGTCCTGACTTTC
CDR3 protein: CASSQGRASGANVLTF

clone size: -
D gene: TRBD1
V gene: TRBV6-6
J gene: TRBJ2-4
CDR3 DNA: TGTGCCAGCAGACGGGACAGGGGGGACAAAAACATTCAGTACTTC
CDR3 protein: CASRRDRGDKNIQYF

clone size: -
D gene: -
V gene: TRBV5-1
J gene: TRBJ2-7
CDR3 DNA: TGCGCCAGCAGCTTGGACAGGTTTGGGTACGAGCAGTACTTC
CDR3 protein: CASSLDRFGYEQYF

clone size: -
D gene: -
V gene: TRBV19
J gene: TRBJ2-7
CDR3 DNA: TGTGCCAGTAGTATAGATCCAACCGACAGGGAGCAGTACTTC
CDR3 protein: CASSIDPTDREQYF

clone size: -
D gene: -
V gene: TRBV5-1
J gene: TRBJ1-2
CDR3 DNA: TGCGCCAGCAGCTTGACGTGGGAGGATGGCTACACCTTC
CDR3 protein: CASSLTWEDGYTF

clone size: -
D gene: TRBD1
V gene: TRBV6-1
J gene: TRBJ1-1
CDR3 DNA: TGTGCCAGCCGGGACAGGGCACGGAACGCTTTCTTT
CDR3 protein: CASRDRARNAFF

clone size: once
D gene: -
V gene: TRBV25-1
J gene: TRBJ2-3
CDR3 DNA: TGTGCCAGCAGCGGTCCAGGGGCGGGAGATACGCAGTATTTT
CDR3 protein: CASSGPGAGDTQYF

clone size: -
D gene: TRBD2
V gene: TRBV15
J gene: TRBJ2-7
CDR3 DNA: TGTGCCACCAGCAGAGCCGGGACTACACCTCCCTACGAGCAGTACTTC
CDR3 protein: CATSRAGTTPPYEQYF

clone size: -
D gene: -
V gene: TRBV6-5
J gene: TRBJ1-1
CDR3 DNA: TGTGCCAGCAGCCGGTTGGGGCAGTCGAACACTGAAGCTTTCTTT
CDR3 protein: CASSRLGQSNTEAFF

clone size: -
D gene: TRBD2
V gene: TRBV13
J gene: TRBJ2-7
CDR3 DNA: TGTGCCAGCAGCGGGGGACTAGCCGCCCAATACGAGCAGTACTTC
CDR3 protein: CASSGGLAAQYEQYF

clone size: once
D gene: -
V gene: TRBV25-1
J gene: TRBJ2-1
CDR3 DNA: TGTGCCAGCAGTGAACCGGGCCCCAGGGATGAGCAGTTCTTC
CDR3 protein: CASSEPGPRDEQFF

clone size: -
D gene: TRBD1
V gene: TRBV19
J gene: TRBJ2-1
CDR3 DNA: TGTGCCAGTAGTCTCGACAGGGGGTCCTACAATGAGCAGTTCTTC
CDR3 protein: CASSLDRGSYNEQFF